This T cell receptor (beta chain) was observed in a study of cytomegalovirus exposure and HLA in healthy donors. The wider study: Within an early data release were around 80 million unique TCRs drawn from HLA-typed donors.

J gave up 7 bases and V 6 bases, and 9 bases lay outside the gene matches. Germline V gives CDR1 ENHRY, CDR2 SYGVKD. CDR3 length: 16 residues. Use of 60 Vbeta and 13 Jbeta primers characterized the PCR. Using immunoSEQ multiplex PCR, the repertoire was profiled, and TCRdb retains in-frame clones only, with some absent. This sample's clone table lists 49,000 or so clones. This clonotype was sampled from a middle-aged man in good health and CMV-seropositive. Sequences were obtained from PBMCs. The V and J genes are TRBV10-3 and TRBJ2-2; TRBD1 matches at 12 bases. The CDR3 DNA is TGTGCCATCAGCCGGGGGGGACAGGGGGCCGACGGGGAGCTGTTTTTT. Its protein product is CAISRGGQGADGELFF.